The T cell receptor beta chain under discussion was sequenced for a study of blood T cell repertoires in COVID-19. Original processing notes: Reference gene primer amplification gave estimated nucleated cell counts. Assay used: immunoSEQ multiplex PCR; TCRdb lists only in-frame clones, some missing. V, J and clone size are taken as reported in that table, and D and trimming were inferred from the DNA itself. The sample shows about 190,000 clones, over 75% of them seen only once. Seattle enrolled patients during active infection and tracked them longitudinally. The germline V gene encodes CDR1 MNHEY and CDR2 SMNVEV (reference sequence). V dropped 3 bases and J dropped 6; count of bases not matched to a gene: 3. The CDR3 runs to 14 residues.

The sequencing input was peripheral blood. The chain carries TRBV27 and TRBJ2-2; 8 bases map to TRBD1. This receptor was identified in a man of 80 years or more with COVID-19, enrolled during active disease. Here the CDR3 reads CASSFQGAPGELFF. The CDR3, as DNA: TGTGCCAGCAGTTTTCAGGGGGCCCCCGGGGAGCTGTTTTTT.